A single T cell receptor beta chain is shown here with its context. The antigen remains unidentified. The authors processed graft tissue to release intraepithelial and lamina propria lymphocytes. The source of the sample is a study of graft-versus-host responses after intestinal transplantation. Germline-derived CDR1 and CDR2 are LNHDA and SQIVND (reference sequence). The CDR3 extends over 13 amino acids. Sequencing was performed with immunoSEQ multiplex PCR; in TCRdb, only in-frame clones are kept and a portion is missing. The sample consists of about 15,000 clones, roughly 70% of them appearing once. Study-wide results and caveats: GvH clones appeared in recipient marrow, some first in ileum or blood.

This chain links TRBV19 with TRBJ2-5, with D possibly being TRBD2 (6 bases). The DNA end lines up better with TRBJ2-7; the J call may be wrong. This receptor was taken from a human patient who received an intestinal transplant, so some T cells may come from the graft donor. Specimen: ileum tissue, collected around 98 weeks after intestinal transplantation. The CDR3 DNA sequence: TGTGCCAGTAGTGTACGGGGGAGGTCCGAGCAGTACTTC. It encodes CASSVRGRSEQYF.